This T cell receptor (beta chain) derives from a study of blood T cell repertoires in COVID-19 (TCRdb year 2020). About the study as a whole: The collaborator samples originated in the United States, Italy and Spain and spanned the acute and convalescent phases of COVID-19. A freely available public database, intended as a resource for researchers studying the immune response to SARS-CoV-2, is where the repertoires were released. Deeply sampled blood TCRbeta repertoires from subjects exposed to, actively infected with, or recovered from COVID-19 were included in the dataset. Samples came from the ongoing ImmuneRACE study (first 160 participants) plus 1,254 subjects from 6 global collaborators. The prospective study material was composed of cDNA or gDNA derived from T cells, B-cell-depleted T cells, or PBMCs. Where HLA class I and class II types were available, the types were taken from metadata supplied by the sample provider, not from assay-based typing. The sample metadata nearly always contained a de-identified subject ID, COVID-19 status, age in years and sex.

This clone was seen a handful of times. What antigen it recognizes has not been identified. Qualities for individual bases were not recorded, and no much larger clone is one base off. Collaborating institutions collected whole blood in K2EDTA tubes following their own protocols. Collaborator samples were shipped for TCRbeta analysis as frozen whole blood, isolated PBMCs, or DNA extracted from either sample type. Counted from cysteine to phenylalanine, this CDR3 has 15 amino acids. Of all the DNA, just the CDR3 is kept, 45 bases in frame from base 1. The CDR1 and CDR2 encoded by the germline V gene are MDHEN and SYDVKM. Clipping removes 1 base from V and 5 bases from J, with 1 as the unmatched junction base count. The immunoSEQ Assay, a bias-controlled multiplex PCR, was used to amplify TCRbeta CDR3 regions from genomic DNA. In the authors' own workflow: Within the assay, amplification of reference gene primers was used to estimate how many nucleated cells each sample contained. Sequence reads were collapsed and filtered to measure the absolute abundance of every unique TCRbeta CDR3 rearrangement. For each sample, productive Simpson clonality was calculated by taking the square root of Simpson's diversity index across productive rearrangements. TCRdb re-hosts the immuneACCESS table, in-frame sequences only. Its copies lack some clones; in the studies checked, an unresolved V gene accounts for under half of them, and the cause for the rest is not known. That table gives V, J and clone size, and the DNA gave D and trimming. For this sample the table gives 150,000 or so clones, of which roughly 84% were detected only once. The ten largest account for approximately 9.4% of the sample.

What the authors observed across the whole study: The amount of clinical and demographic metadata varied by source and participant and was provided uncurated.

The clonotype was recovered from a woman aged 45-59 years with acute or convalescent COVID-19. The sequence is built from TRBV28 and TRBJ2-4; TRBD2 lines up with 11 middle nucleotides. Sequenced input: peripheral blood. The CDR3 protein sequence reads: CASSLLAGGQNIQYF. The DNA is as follows: TGTGCCAGCAGTTTATTAGCGGGAGGGCAAAACATTCAGTACTTC.